Listed below are T cell receptor beta chains from one sample, sequenced in a study of T cells in tuberculosis. TCRdb's table, derived via immunoSEQ multiplex PCR, lists solely in-frame clones and lacks some. The sample shows roughly 35,000 clones, about 90% of them seen only once. This specimen consisted of PBMCs, obtained at tuberculosis diagnosis. These receptors were obtained from an adult with tuberculosis. Some clones in this sample may be carry-over from other donors' samples. Each CDR3 is given with its conserved first and last residue. The D gene is left open where the match is weak. Where a row states a size, it is once, few, many or the class of an expanded clone; other rows omit it.

>TRBD2|TRBV27|NA|TRBJ2-3
TGTGCCAGTAGATCGGGCCTAGCGGGGGACACTAGAGATACGCAGTATTTT
CASRSGLAGDTRDTQYF
>NA|TRBV6-1|NA|TRBJ1-2
TGTGCCAGCATTACCTTAACCGCGGGCTACACCTTC
CASITLTAGYTF
>TRBD2|TRBV5-5|once|TRBJ2-3
TGTGCCAGCAGCTTTGAGCGGGGGGGCCTTTGGGATACGCAGTATTTT
CASSFERGGLWDTQYF
>NA|TRBV9|NA|TRBJ2-7
TGTGCCAGCAGCACACAACAGGGAAGCCACGAGCAGTACTTC
CASSTQQGSHEQYF
>TRBD2|TRBV19|NA|TRBJ2-2
TGTGCCAGTAGACGGACTAGCGGGGGGGCCGGGGAGCTGTTTTTT
CASRRTSGGAGELFF
>NA|TRBV5-1|NA|TRBJ2-1
TGCGCCAGCAGCTTGGTAGAGGAGTATGAGCAGTTCTTC
CASSLVEEYEQFF
>NA|TRBV9|once|TRBJ2-1
TGTGCCAGCAGCGTAGTTCCCTCCCCCTACAATGAGCAGTTCTTC
CASSVVPSPYNEQFF
>NA|TRBV7-8|NA|TRBJ2-1
TGTGCCAGCAGCTTAGTAGTTCCCTACAATGAGCAGTTCTTC
CASSLVVPYNEQFF
>TRBD1|TRBV30|once|TRBJ1-2
TGTGCCTGGTCGACAGGGGGCCTGGACTATGGCTACACCTTC
CAWSTGGLDYGYTF
>NA|TRBV6-5|NA|TRBJ2-3
TGTGCCAGCAGTTACGTTCAGAGCACAGATACGCAGTATTTT
CASSYVQSTDTQYF
>TRBD1|TRBV6-5|NA|TRBJ1-3
TGTGCCAGCAGTTCGACAGGGGCCAGCTCTGGAAACACCATATATTTT
CASSSTGASSGNTIYF
>NA|TRBV5-1|NA|TRBJ2-7
TGCGCCAGCAGCCGCCTAGGACAAGTCTACTCCTACGAGCAGTACTTC
CASSRLGQVYSYEQYF
>TRBD2|TRBV5-4|NA|TRBJ2-7
TGTGCCAGCAGCCAGGGACTAGCGGGGGCCGGTTACGAGCAGTACTTC
CASSQGLAGAGYEQYF
>TRBD1|TRBV5-1|NA|TRBJ2-2
TGCGCCAGCAGCCCTTGGACAGGGTCCACCGGGGAGCTGTTTTTT
CASSPWTGSTGELFF
>NA|TRBV29-1|NA|TRBJ1-6
TGCAGCGTCCTACAGGGAGCTAATTCACCCCTCCACTTT
CSVLQGANSPLHF
>TRBD1|TRBV5-1|once|TRBJ1-2
TGCGCCAGCAGCTCGGCAGGGGGAAGAAACTCCTATGGCTACACCTTC
CASSSAGGRNSYGYTF
>NA|TRBV18|once|TRBJ2-7
TGTGCCAGCTCACGGAGCCGCGACGAGCAGTACTTC
CASSRSRDEQYF
>NA|TRBV18|NA|TRBJ1-5
TGTGCCAGCTCACCGACCCAGGGCCCGAGGCCCCAGCATTTT
CASSPTQGPRPQHF
>NA|TRBV9|once|TRBJ1-1
TGTGCCAGCAGCCCATCCCTGGGAGGGGGGTTAGGTACCTTGACGACTGAAGCTTTCTTT
CASSPSLGGGLGTLTTEAFF
>NA|TRBV6-5|NA|TRBJ1-1
TGTGCCAGCAGTTACCAGGGTATAGTAACTGAAGCTTTCTTT
CASSYQGIVTEAFF
>NA|TRBV30|NA|TRBJ1-2
TGTGCCTGGACGGGTGACAGTCCCTATGGCTACACCTTC
CAWTGDSPYGYTF
>TRBD1|TRBV2|once|TRBJ1-1
TGTGCCAGCAGGGTCCCGACAGGGGGCAGGAACACTGAAGCTTTCTTT
CASRVPTGGRNTEAFF
>TRBD1|TRBV5-1|NA|TRBJ2-1
TGCGCCAGCAGCTTAATTGGATTGTCGGGACAGGCTGGGATCGGTGAGCAGTTCTTC
CASSLIGLSGQAGIGEQFF
>TRBD1|TRBV7-8|once|TRBJ1-1
TGTGCCAGCAGCTTCAACGAGCTCAGGGGGGAAACTGAAGCTTTCTTT
CASSFNELRGETEAFF
>NA|TRBV19|once|TRBJ2-6
TGTGCCAGTAGTGCTGAGGCCTCTGGGGCCAACGTCCTGACTTTC
CASSAEASGANVLTF
>NA|TRBV19|NA|TRBJ2-7
TGTGCCAGTAGTATAGAGGCGGCAGCTGTGGGCTACGAGCAGTACTTC
CASSIEAAAVGYEQYF
>TRBD1|TRBV19|NA|TRBJ2-7
TGTGCCAGTAGGGGTCCGACAGGGACGGGCTACGAGCAGTACTTC
CASRGPTGTGYEQYF
>TRBD2|TRBV4-2|NA|TRBJ2-3
TGTGCCAGCAGCCATGGTGGTAGCGGGGGGATACTGGCCGGAGATACGCAGTATTTT
CASSHGGSGGILAGDTQYF
>TRBD2|TRBV10-3|NA|TRBJ2-1
TGTGCCATCAAGCTAGCGGAGAGCTCCTACAATGAGCAGTTCTTC
CAIKLAESSYNEQFF
>NA|TRBV4-1|NA|TRBJ2-7
TGCGCCAGCAGCCGTGTGTCAGAACTACTCTACGAGCAGTACTTC
CASSRVSELLYEQYF
>NA|TRBV6-6|NA|TRBJ2-1
TGTGCCAGCAGCCCAATCGGCGGGGAACACAATGAGCAGTTCTTC
CASSPIGGEHNEQFF
>TRBD1|TRBV5-5|NA|TRBJ2-6
TGTGCCAGCAGCTCTTGGTGGCAGGGACAGTCGGGGGCCAACGTCCTGACTTTC
CASSSWWQGQSGANVLTF
>TRBD1|TRBV5-1|NA|TRBJ2-7
TGCGCCAGCAGCTTGCCGGGACAGGGTTGGGACTTC
CASSLPGQGWDF
>TRBD1|TRBV6-1|NA|TRBJ2-1
TGTGCCAGCAGTGATAGATCGATGGATATTGGACAGGGGTTTTTTCAGCAGTTCTTC
CASSDRSMDIGQGFFQQFF
>TRBD2|TRBV25-1|NA|TRBJ2-1
TGTGCCAGCTGCCCCAATAGCGGGGGGAGCAATGAGCAGTTCTTC
CASCPNSGGSNEQFF
>NA|TRBV5-4|NA|TRBJ1-2
TGTGCCAGCAGCCCGGACAGCGACTATGGCTACACCTTC
CASSPDSDYGYTF
>TRBD2|TRBV18|NA|TRBJ2-3
TGTGCCAGCTCACCCCGGACTAGCGGGGGTACAGATACGCAGTATTTT
CASSPRTSGGTDTQYF
>NA|TRBV6-5|NA|TRBJ1-1
TGTGCCAGCACCCCAGGGGTAATGAACACTGAAGCTTTCTTT
CASTPGVMNTEAFF
>TRBD1|TRBV30|once|TRBJ1-2
TGTGCCTGGACGGGGACAGAGTATGGCTACACCTTC
CAWTGTEYGYTF